These 12 T cell receptor beta chains were sequenced from one sample in a study of shared clonotypes between healthy human individuals. TCRdb's copy holds only in-frame clones and misses some; the assay was immunoSEQ multiplex PCR. The sample lists around 700,000 clones, roughly 70% occurring once. Source material: memory CD4+ T cells sorted from blood. Subset reported: CD45RA-negative fraction. These receptors came from a woman in her twenties or thirties in good health.

In the case of this clone: Possible read error: a much larger clone is one base away. The same CDR3 also results from other DNA sequences found in this sample. The chain is built from TRBV5-1 and TRBJ2-1; 9 bases are shared with TRBD2. This CDR3 has 15 amino acids. Trimming removed 1 base from V and 4 bases from J; junction bases left unmatched: 3. Germline values: CDR1 SGHRS, CDR2 YFSETQ. The CDR3 region has the DNA TGCGCCAGCAGCTTGTCTAGCGGGGCATACAATGAGCAGTTCTTC. It is translated as CASSLSSGAYNEQFF. Full variable domain (missing parts from reference TRBV5-1 and TRBJ2-1): KAGVTQTPRYLIKTRGQQVTLSCSPISGHRSVSWYQQTPGQGLQFLFEYFSETQRNKGNFPGRFSGRQFSNSRSEMNVSTLELGDSALYLCASSLSSGAYNEQFFGPGTRLTVL.

The chain employs TRBV15 and TRBJ2-7; D gene uncertain. Germline CDR1 LNHNV, CDR2 YYDKDF (reference sequence). This CDR3 region has 11 residues. V lost 3 bases, J lost 3 bases, and 3 bases lay in between. The DNA for the CDR3 is TGTGCCACCAGCAGGGGCTACGAGCAGTACTTC. Its translation is CATSRGYEQYF.

The chain links TRBV7-3 to TRBJ2-5, with D possibly being TRBD2 (6 bases). This CDR3 is built from 14 residues. With 5 bases removed from V and 8 bases from J, the gap between germline ends came to 18 bases. Germline V gene lookup returns CDR1 SGHTA and CDR2 FQGTGA. CDR3: CASSPGTATGTQYF. In nucleotides, the CDR3 is TGTGCCAGCAGCCCTGGGACTGCCACGGGAACCCAGTACTTC.

V gene TRBV10-2 combines with J gene TRBJ2-1, with TRBD2 matching 9 bases. This CDR3 is 17 amino acids long. Per germline, CDR1 WSHSY and CDR2 SAAADI. The V segment lost 0 bases and the J segment 5 bases; nucleotides outside the gene matches: 8. The CDR3, as DNA: TGCGCCAGCAGTGAGTCGCTGACTAGCGGAGGAGACAATGAGCAGTTCTTC. As protein: CASSESLTSGGDNEQFF.

This sequence joins TRBV5-1 and TRBJ1-3; D is unclear. The V gene lost 4 bases and the J gene lost 1 base, with 12 bases spanning the gap. Germline CDR1 SGHRS, CDR2 YFSETQ. CDR3 length: 15 residues. The CDR3 region is CASSLGLKSGNTIYF. CDR3 coding DNA: TGCGCCAGCAGCCTGGGTCTCAAGTCTGGAAACACCATATATTTT.

V is TRBV18 and J is TRBJ1-1; D is possibly TRBD1 (6 bases). The germline CDR1 and CDR2 sequences are KGHSH and LQKENI. The V end was cut by 6 bases, the J end by 1 base, with 12 bases between. The CDR3 contains 14 residues. The CDR3 coding sequence is TGTGCCAGCTCCCAAAACAGGGAGAACACTGAAGCTTTCTTT. The encoded protein is CASSQNRENTEAFF.

V usage is TRBV7-2 and J usage is TRBJ1-1; D is perhaps TRBD1 (6 bases). V shed 4 bases and J shed 11 bases, with 14 bases lying between them. Germline V gene sequence: CDR1 SGHTA, CDR2 FQGNSA. The CDR3 covers 12 residues. The CDR3 coding sequence is TGTGCCAGCAGCTCCGCAGGGGTCCGGGCTTTCTTT. This encodes CASSSAGVRAFF.

The chain employs TRBV7-2 and TRBJ2-7; a possible D gene is TRBD1 (6 bases). V lost 5 bases to trimming and J lost 6 bases, with 14 bases between them. CDR1 SGHTA and CDR2 FQGNSA come from the germline V gene. The CDR3 extends over 13 amino acids. The CDR3 spells CASSHQGHAEQYF. Written as DNA, the CDR3 is TGTGCCAGCAGCCATCAGGGGCACGCCGAGCAGTACTTC.

The chain employs TRBV18 and TRBJ2-1; the D gene is possibly TRBD2 (6 bases). The CDR3 is made up of 15 amino acids. Germline CDR1 KGHSH, CDR2 LQKENI. V was cut by 6 bases and J by 8 bases, with 20 bases left in between. The CDR3 DNA follows: TGTGCCAGCTCCCCCCGAGGGCGGGATCGGGATGAGCAGTTCTTC. Its translation is CASSPRGRDRDEQFF.

This chain links TRBV18 with TRBJ2-2; TRBD2 is a possible D gene (6 bases). CDR3 length equals 16 residues. Looked up from germline, CDR1 is KGHSH and CDR2 is LQKENI. With 3 bases removed from V and 0 bases from J, the gap between germline ends came to 11 bases. The CDR3 sequence is CASSPEGLSNTGELFF. In DNA form, the CDR3 reads TGTGCCAGCTCACCGGAGGGACTCTCGAACACCGGGGAGCTGTTTTTT.

The V and J genes are TRBV7-9 and TRBJ2-1; D possibly corresponds to TRBD2 (6 bases). The length of the CDR3 is 14 residues. V lost 5 bases and J lost 3, with 11 bases in between. The germline CDR1 and CDR2 sequences are SEHNR and FQNEAQ (reference sequence). CDR3 sequence (DNA): TGTGCCAGCAGCGACCGGGACTTCTACAATGAGCAGTTCTTC. Protein sequence: CASSDRDFYNEQFF.

The chain uses TRBV5-4 and TRBJ1-2; D unresolved. The V end lost 3 bases, the J end lost 5 bases, and 14 bases lay between the germline ends. Looked up from germline, CDR1 is SGHNT and CDR2 is YYREEE (reference sequence). There are 14 residues in the CDR3. The CDR3 sequence: CASSSDVRLYGYTF. The CDR3, as DNA: TGTGCCAGCAGCTCTGACGTGAGACTTTATGGCTACACCTTC.